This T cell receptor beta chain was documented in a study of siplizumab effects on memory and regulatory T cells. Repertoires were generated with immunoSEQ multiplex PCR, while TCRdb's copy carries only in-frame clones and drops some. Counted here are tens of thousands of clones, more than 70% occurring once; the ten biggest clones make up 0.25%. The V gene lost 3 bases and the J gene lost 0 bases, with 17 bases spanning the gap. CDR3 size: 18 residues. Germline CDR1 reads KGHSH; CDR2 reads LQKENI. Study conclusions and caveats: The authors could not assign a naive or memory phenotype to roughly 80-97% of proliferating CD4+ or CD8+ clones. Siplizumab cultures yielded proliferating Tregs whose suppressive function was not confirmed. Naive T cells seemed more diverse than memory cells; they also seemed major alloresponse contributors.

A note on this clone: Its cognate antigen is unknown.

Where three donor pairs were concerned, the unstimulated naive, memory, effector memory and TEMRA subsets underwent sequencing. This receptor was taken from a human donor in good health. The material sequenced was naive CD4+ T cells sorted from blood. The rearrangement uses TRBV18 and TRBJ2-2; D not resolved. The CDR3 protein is CASSPRQNMPSNTGELFF. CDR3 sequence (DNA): TGTGCCAGCTCACCGAGACAAAATATGCCATCGAACACCGGGGAGCTGTTTTTT.